The 10 T cell receptor beta chains below come from one sample, sequenced in a study of shared clonotypes between healthy human individuals. TCRdb's copy holds only in-frame clones and misses some; the assay was immunoSEQ multiplex PCR. The data show some 2,400,000 clones, almost 96% seen once. The sequencing sample was made of naive CD4+ T cells sorted from blood. Subset denoted: CD45RA+ positively selected. These receptor sequences come from a man aged 18 to 29 in good health.

This clone is a singleton in its sample. This chain links TRBV7-2 with TRBJ1-5; a possible D gene is TRBD1 (5 bases). CDR1 is SGHTA, CDR2 FQGNSA, per germline. The germline V and J ends were trimmed by 3 bases and 6 bases, with 12 bases remaining between them. The CDR3 covers 14 residues. CDR3 nucleotides: TGTGCCAGCAGCTTCGAGCTGAGGGGTCAGCCCCAGCATTTT. Protein: CASSFELRGQPQHF.

CDR3 coding DNA: TGTGCCAGTAGTATTTTGGTCGGGCCCCAGCATTTT. Amino acid sequence: CASSILVGPQHF. V and J are TRBV19 and TRBJ1-5; D unclear. The germline gives CDR1 LNHDA, CDR2 SQIVND (reference sequence). V lost 3 bases, J lost 9 bases, and 9 bases lay in between. This CDR3 spans 12 amino acids.

The J gene is TRBJ1-3, the V gene TRBV7-2; tentative D call: TRBD1 (5 bases). The germline gives CDR1 SGHTA, CDR2 FQGNSA. The V end lost 5 bases, the J end lost 2 bases, and 10 bases lay between the germline ends. The CDR3 loop spans 14 amino acids. For the CDR3, the DNA is TGTGCCAGCAGCCTGGACACGGCTGGAAACACCATATATTTT. Protein: CASSLDTAGNTIYF.

A single count supports this clone. The CDR3 bases are TGTGCCAGCAGTTCGAGGGGGCGCCTTGGTATCTATGGCTACACCTTC. Residues: CASSSRGRLGIYGYTF. The J gene is TRBJ1-2, the V gene TRBV28, with 7 bases aligning to TRBD1. Germline V gives CDR1 MDHEN, CDR2 SYDVKM. CDR3 size: 16 residues. Trimming removed 4 bases from V and 4 bases from J; junction bases left unmatched: 12.

The chain is built from TRBV5-1 and TRBJ2-7; no definite D call. Trimming removed 4 bases at V and 0 bases at J, with 14 bases between. CDR3 length equals 15 residues. Germline CDR1 is SGHRS and CDR2 is YFSETQ. CDR3 bases: TGCGCCAGCAGCCGCGCGACCGTTAGCTCCTACGAGCAGTACTTC. This translates into CASSRATVSSYEQYF.

The chain recombines TRBV6-6 with TRBJ2-4; 14 nucleotides agree with TRBD2. V lost 2 bases to trimming and J lost 9 bases; unmatched junction nucleotides: 6. Germline assignment: CDR1 MNHNY and CDR2 SVGAGI (reference sequence). The CDR3 contains 16 residues. The CDR3, as DNA: TGTGCCAGCAGTTACGGACTAGCGGGGGGTGACAGCATTCAGTACTTC. This gives the protein CASSYGLAGGDSIQYF.

Worth noting for this clone: Different DNA sequences within this sample yield the same CDR3. The chain is built from TRBV7-2 and TRBJ2-5; D is unclear. The CDR3 is 11 amino acids. CDR1 is SGHTA and CDR2 is FQGNSA in the germline V gene. Trimming took off 5 bases at V and 2 bases at J, with 3 bases between the two ends. In nucleotides, the CDR3 is TGTGCCAGCAGCATACAAGAGACCCAGTACTTC. It codes for CASSIQETQYF.

The rearrangement links TRBV4-3 to TRBJ2-4; the D is unclear. CDR1 LGHNA and CDR2 YSLEER come from the germline V gene. Trimming removed 1 base from V and 2 bases from J, with 18 bases in between. The CDR3 spans 18 residues. The chain's CDR3 is CASSQAVRPSQTKNIQYF. CDR3 nucleotide sequence: TGCGCCAGCAGCCAAGCAGTAAGGCCCTCACAAACCAAAAACATTCAGTACTTC.

The chain has TRBV30 and TRBJ2-1; TRBD2 is a possible D gene (7 bases). The V gene's germline CDR1 is GTSNPN and CDR2 SVGIG (reference sequence). This CDR3 comprises 15 residues. V lost 6 bases to trimming and J lost 7 bases, with 22 bases between them. The CDR3 loop reads CACYAGARGWNEQFF. CDR3 in DNA: TGTGCCTGCTATGCGGGGGCGCGGGGGTGGAATGAGCAGTTCTTC.

This chain joins TRBV7-2 and TRBJ2-3, with 9 bases aligning to TRBD2. CDR1 is SGHTA and CDR2 is FQGNSA in the germline V gene. J lost 2 bases, V lost 4 bases, and 4 bases had no gene match. There are 15 residues in the CDR3. As DNA, the CDR3 is TGTGCCAGCAGCTCTACTAGCGGGCCCACAGATACGCAGTATTTT. It specifies CASSSTSGPTDTQYF.